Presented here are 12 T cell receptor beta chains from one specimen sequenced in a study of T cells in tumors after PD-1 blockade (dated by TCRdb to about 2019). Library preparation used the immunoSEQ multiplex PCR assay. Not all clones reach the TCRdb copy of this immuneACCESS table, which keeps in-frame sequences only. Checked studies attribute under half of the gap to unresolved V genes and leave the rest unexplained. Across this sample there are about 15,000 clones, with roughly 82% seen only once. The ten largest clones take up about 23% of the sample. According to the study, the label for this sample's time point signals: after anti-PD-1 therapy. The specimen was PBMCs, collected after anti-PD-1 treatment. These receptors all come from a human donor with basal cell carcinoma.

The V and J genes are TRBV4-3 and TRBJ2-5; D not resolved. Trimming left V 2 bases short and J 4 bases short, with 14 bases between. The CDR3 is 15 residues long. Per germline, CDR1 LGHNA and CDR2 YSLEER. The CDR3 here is CASSQWIRAPETQYF. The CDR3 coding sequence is TGCGCCAGCAGCCAATGGATAAGGGCCCCAGAGACCCAGTACTTC.

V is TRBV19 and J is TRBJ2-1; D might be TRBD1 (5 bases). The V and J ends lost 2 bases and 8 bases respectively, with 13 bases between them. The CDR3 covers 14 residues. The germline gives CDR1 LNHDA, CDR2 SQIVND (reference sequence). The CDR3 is CASSIQGPHDEQFF. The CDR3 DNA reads TGTGCCAGTAGTATACAGGGTCCACACGATGAGCAGTTCTTC.

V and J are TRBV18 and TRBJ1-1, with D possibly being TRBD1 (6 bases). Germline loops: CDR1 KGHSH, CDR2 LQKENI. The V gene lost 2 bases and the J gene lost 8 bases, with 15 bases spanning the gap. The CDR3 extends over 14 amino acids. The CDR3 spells CASSPYERGKEAFF. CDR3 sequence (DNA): TGTGCCAGCTCACCATACGAAAGGGGGAAAGAAGCTTTCTTT.

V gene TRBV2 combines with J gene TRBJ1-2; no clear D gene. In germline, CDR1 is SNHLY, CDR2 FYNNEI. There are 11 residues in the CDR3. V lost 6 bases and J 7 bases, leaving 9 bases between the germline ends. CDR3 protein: CASRRVLGYTF. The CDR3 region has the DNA TGTGCCAGCAGGAGGGTCCTTGGCTACACCTTC.

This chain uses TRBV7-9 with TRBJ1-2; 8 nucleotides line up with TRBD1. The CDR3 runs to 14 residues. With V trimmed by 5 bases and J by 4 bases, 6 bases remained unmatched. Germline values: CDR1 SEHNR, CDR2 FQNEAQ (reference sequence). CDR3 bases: TGTGCCAGCAGCCCGACAGGGGTCGGCTATGGCTACACCTTC. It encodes CASSPTGVGYGYTF.

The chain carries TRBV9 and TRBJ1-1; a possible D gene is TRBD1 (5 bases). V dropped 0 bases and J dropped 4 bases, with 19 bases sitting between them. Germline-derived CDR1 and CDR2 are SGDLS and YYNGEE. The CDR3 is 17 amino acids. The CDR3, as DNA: TGTGCCAGCAGCGTAGACCCGCCGGGGGGAGGTTTCACTGAAGCTTTCTTT. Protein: CASSVDPPGGGFTEAFF.

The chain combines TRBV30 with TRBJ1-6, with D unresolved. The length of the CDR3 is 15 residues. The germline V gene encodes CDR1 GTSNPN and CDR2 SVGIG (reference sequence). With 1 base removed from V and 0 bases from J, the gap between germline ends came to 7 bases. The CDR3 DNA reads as TGTGCCTGGAGTGGCTGGAGCTCCTATAATTCACCCCTCCACTTT. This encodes CAWSGWSSYNSPLHF.

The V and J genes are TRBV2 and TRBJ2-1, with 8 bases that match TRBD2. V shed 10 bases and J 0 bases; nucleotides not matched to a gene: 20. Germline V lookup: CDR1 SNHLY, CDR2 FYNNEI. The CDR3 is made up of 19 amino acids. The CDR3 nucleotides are TGTGCCACCTGTTACGGGGGGGCGGGGGCGGGGAGCTCCTACAATGAGCAGTTCTTC. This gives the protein CATCYGGAGAGSSYNEQFF.

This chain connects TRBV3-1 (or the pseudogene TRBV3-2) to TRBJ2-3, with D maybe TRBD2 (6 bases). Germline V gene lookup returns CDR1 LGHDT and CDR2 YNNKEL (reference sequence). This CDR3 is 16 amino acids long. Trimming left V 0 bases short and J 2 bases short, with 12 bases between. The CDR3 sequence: CASSQERGLVTDTQYF. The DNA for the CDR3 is TGTGCCAGCAGCCAAGAGAGGGGACTGGTCACAGATACGCAGTATTTT.

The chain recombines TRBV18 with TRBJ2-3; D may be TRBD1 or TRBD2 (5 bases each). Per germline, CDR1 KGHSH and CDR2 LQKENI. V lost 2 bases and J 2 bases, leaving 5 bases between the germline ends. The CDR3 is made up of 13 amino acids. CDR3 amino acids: CASSPGTTDTQYF. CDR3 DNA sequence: TGTGCCAGCTCACCAGGGACCACAGATACGCAGTATTTT.

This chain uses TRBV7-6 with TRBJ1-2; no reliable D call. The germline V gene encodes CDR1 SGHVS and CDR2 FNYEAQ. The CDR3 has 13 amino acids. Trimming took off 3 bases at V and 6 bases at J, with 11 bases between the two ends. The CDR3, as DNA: TGTGCCAGCAGCTTGCGGACCACCGATGGCTACACCTTC. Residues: CASSLRTTDGYTF.

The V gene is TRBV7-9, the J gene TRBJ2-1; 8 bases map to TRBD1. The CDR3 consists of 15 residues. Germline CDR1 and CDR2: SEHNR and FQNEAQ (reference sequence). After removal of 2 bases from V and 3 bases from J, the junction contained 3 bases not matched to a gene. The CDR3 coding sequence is TGTGCCAGCAGCTTACCGGGACAGGTCTACAATGAGCAGTTCTTC. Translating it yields CASSLPGQVYNEQFF.